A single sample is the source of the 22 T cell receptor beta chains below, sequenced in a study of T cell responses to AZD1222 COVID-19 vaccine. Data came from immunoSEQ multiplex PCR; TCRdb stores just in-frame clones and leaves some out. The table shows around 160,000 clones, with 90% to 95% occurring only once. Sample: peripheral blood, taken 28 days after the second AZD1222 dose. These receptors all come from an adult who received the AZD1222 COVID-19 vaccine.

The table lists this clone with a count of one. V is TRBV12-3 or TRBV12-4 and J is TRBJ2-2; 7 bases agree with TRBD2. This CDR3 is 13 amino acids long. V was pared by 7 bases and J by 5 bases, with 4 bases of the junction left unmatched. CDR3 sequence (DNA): TGTGCCAGCATCCTCGGGGGGACCGGGGAGCTGTTTTTT. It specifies CASILGGTGELFF.

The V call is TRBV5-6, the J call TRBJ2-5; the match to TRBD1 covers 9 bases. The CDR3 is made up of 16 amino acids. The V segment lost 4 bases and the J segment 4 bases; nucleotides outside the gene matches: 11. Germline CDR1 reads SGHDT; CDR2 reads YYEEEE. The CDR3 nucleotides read TGTGCCAGCAGCAACGAGGGGACAGGGCAGTTAGAGACCCAGTACTTC. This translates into CASSNEGTGQLETQYF.

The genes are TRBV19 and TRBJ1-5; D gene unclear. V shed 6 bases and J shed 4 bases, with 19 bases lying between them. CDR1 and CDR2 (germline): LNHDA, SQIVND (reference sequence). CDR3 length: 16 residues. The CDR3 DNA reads TGTGCCAGTAGACCGACACAACCATTCGAGAATCAGCCCCAGCATTTT. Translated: CASRPTQPFENQPQHF. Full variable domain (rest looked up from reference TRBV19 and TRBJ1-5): DGGITQSPKYLFRKEGQNVTLSCEQNLNHDAMYWYRQDPGQGLRLIYYSQIVNDFQKGDIAEGYSVSREKKESFPLTVTSAQKNPTAFYLCASRPTQPFENQPQHFGDGTRLSIL.

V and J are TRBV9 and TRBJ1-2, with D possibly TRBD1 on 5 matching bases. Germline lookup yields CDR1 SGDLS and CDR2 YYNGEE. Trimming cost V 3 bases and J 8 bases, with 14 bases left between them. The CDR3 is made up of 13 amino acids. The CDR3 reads CASSESPGEGYTF. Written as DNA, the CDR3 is TGTGCCAGCAGCGAGTCCCCGGGGGAGGGCTACACCTTC.

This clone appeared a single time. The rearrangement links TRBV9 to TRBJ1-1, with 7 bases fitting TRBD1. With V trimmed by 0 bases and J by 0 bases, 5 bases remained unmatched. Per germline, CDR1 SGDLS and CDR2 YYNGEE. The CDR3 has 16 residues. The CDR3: CASSVGQGGMNTEAFF. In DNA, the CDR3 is TGTGCCAGCAGCGTAGGTCAGGGGGGCATGAACACTGAAGCTTTCTTT.

The CDR3 nucleotides are TGTGCCATCAGTGAAGGTTTACAGGGCACAGATACGCAGTATTTT. It yields the protein CAISEGLQGTDTQYF. The gene calls are TRBV10-3 and TRBJ2-3; TRBD1 might be the D (5 bases). CDR1 is ENHRY and CDR2 is SYGVKD in the germline V gene. The V end lost 3 bases, the J end lost 1 base, and 11 bases lay between the germline ends. The CDR3 spans 15 residues.

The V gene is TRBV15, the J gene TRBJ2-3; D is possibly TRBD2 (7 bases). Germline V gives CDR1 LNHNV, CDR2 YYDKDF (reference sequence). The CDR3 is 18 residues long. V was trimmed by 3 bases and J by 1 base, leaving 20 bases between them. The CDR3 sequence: CATSSPNGGLAGTDTQYF. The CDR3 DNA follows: TGTGCCACCAGCAGTCCGAACGGGGGGCTAGCGGGCACAGATACGCAGTATTTT.

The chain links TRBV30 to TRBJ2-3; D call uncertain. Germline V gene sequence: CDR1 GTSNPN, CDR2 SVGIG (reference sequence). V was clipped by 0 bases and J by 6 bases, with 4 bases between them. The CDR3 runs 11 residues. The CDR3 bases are TGTGCCTGGAGTGTACTTGATACGCAGTATTTT. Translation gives CAWSVLDTQYF.

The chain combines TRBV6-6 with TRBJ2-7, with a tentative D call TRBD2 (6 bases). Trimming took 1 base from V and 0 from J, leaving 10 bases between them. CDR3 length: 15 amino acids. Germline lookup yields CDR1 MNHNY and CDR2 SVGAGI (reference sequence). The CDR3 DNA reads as TGTGCCAGCAGTTACTTGGGGGGTAGCTCCTACGAGCAGTACTTC. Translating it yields CASSYLGGSSYEQYF.

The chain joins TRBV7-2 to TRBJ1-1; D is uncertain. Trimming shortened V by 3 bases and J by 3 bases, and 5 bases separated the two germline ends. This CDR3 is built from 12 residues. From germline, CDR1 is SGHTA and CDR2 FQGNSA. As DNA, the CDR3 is TGTGCCAGCAGCTTTCTGGACACTGAAGCTTTCTTT. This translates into CASSFLDTEAFF.

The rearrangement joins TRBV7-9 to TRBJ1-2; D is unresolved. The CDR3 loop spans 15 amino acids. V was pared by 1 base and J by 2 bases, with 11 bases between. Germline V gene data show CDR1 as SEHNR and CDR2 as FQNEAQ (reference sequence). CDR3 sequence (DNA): TGTGCCAGCAGCTTAGGGCAGGCGTCGAACTATGGCTACACCTTC. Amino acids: CASSLGQASNYGYTF. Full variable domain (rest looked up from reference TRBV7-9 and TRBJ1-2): DTGVSQNPRHKITKRGQNVTFRCDPISEHNRLYWYRQTLGQGPEFLTYFQNEAQLEKSRLLSDRFSAERPKGSFSTLEIQRTEQGDSAMYLCASSLGQASNYGYTFGSGTRLTVV.

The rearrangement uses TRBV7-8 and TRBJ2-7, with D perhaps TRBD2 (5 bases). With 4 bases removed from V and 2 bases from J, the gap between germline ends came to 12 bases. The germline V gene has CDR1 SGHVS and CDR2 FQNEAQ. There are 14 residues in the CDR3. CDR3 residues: CASSSTTVTYEQYF. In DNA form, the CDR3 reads TGTGCCAGCAGCTCGACTACTGTCACCTACGAGCAGTACTTC.

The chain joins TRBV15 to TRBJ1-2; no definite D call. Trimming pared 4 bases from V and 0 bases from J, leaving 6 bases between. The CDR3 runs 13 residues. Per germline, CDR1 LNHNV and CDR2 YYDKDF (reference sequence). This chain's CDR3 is CATSTGTNYGYTF. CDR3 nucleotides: TGTGCCACCAGCACAGGTACTAACTATGGCTACACCTTC.

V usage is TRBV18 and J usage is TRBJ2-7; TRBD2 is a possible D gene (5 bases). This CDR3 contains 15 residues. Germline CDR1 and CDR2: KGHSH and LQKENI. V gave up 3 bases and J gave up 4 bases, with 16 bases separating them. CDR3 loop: CASSPAGGTVYEQYF. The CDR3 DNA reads TGTGCCAGCTCACCGGCCGGAGGAACGGTTTACGAGCAGTACTTC.

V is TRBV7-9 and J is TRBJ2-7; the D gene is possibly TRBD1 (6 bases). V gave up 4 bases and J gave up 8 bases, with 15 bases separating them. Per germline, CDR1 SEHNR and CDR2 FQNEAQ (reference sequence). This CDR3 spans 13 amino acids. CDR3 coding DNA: TGTGCCAGCAGCTACTCCCCAGGGGCCCAGCAGTACTTC. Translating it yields CASSYSPGAQQYF.

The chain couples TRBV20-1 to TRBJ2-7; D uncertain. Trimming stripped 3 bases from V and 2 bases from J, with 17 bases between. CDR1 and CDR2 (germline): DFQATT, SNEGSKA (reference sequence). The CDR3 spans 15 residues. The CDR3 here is CSASEPARSPYEQYF. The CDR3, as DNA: TGCAGTGCTAGTGAACCCGCTCGAAGCCCCTACGAGCAGTACTTC.

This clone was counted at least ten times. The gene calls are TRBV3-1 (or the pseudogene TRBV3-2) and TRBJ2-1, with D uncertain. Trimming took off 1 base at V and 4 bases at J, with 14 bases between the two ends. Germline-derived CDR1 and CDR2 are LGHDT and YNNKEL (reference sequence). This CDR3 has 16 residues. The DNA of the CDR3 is TGTGCCAGCAGCCAAGTCGTAGGGTTGGGGTACAATGAGCAGTTCTTC. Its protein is CASSQVVGLGYNEQFF.

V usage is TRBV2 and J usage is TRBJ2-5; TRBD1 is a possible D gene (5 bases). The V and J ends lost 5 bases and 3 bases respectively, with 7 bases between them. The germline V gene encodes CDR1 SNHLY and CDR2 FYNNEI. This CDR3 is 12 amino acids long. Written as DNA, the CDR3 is TGTGCCAGCAGTACCAGGGAAGAGACCCAGTACTTC. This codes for CASSTREETQYF.

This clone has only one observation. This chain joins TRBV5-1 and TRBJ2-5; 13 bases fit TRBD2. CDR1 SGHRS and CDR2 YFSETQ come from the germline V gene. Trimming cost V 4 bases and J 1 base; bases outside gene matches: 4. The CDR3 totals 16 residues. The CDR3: CASSAGLAGRQETQYF. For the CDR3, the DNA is TGCGCCAGCAGCGCGGGACTAGCGGGGCGCCAAGAGACCCAGTACTTC.

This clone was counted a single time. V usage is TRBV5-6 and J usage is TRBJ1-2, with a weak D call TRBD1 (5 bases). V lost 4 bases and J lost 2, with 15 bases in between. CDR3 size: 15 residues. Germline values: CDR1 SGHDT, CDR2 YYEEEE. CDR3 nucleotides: TGTGCCAGCAGCGCGTCAATGACAGTCAACTATGGCTACACCTTC. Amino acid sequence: CASSASMTVNYGYTF. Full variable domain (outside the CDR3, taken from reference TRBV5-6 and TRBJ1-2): DAGVTQSPTHLIKTRGQQVTLRCSPKSGHDTVSWYQQALGQGPQFIFQYYEEEERQRGNFPDRFSGHQFPNYSSELNVNALLLGDSALYLCASSASMTVNYGYTFGSGTRLTVV.

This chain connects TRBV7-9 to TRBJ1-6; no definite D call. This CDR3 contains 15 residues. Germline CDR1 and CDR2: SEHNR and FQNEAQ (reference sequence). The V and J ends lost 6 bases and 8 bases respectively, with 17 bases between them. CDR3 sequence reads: CASSPGSLTDSPLHF. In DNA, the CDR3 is TGTGCCAGCAGTCCCGGATCCTTAACGGATTCACCCCTCCACTTT.

This CDR3 reads CASSYGQGAYEQYF. For the CDR3, the DNA is TGTGCCAGCAGTTATGGGCAGGGTGCCTACGAGCAGTACTTC. This rearrangement joins TRBV6-2 or TRBV6-3 to TRBJ2-7, with D perhaps matching TRBD1 (5 bases). This CDR3 spans 14 amino acids. V lost 3 bases and J 2 bases, leaving 11 bases between the germline ends. CDR1 and CDR2 (germline): MNHEY, SVGEGT.